Following are 12 T cell receptor beta chains from one sample sequenced in a study of control samples from healthy donors and cancer patients. Clones were read by immunoSEQ multiplex PCR, and TCRdb kept only the in-frame ones, dropping some. The sample has roughly 86,000 clones, 90% seen once. Sequencing input: blood. The receptor set was obtained from a woman aged 18-30 years in good health.

This rearrangement joins TRBV3-1 (or the pseudogene TRBV3-2) to TRBJ2-5, with D perhaps TRBD2 (6 bases). The CDR3 contains 11 residues. Germline lookup yields CDR1 LGHDT and CDR2 YNNKEL (reference sequence). V was trimmed by 8 bases and J by 4 bases, leaving 8 bases between them. The CDR3 loop reads CASGGGETQYF. CDR3 DNA: TGTGCCAGCGGGGGAGGAGAGACCCAGTACTTC.

The V call is TRBV9, the J call TRBJ2-3, with D perhaps matching TRBD2 (6 bases). From germline, CDR1 is SGDLS and CDR2 YYNGEE. The CDR3 covers 21 residues. V gave up 2 bases and J gave up 0 bases, with 28 bases separating them. The CDR3 region is CASSVSLARSGSQTSTDTQYF. The CDR3 nucleotides read TGTGCCAGCAGCGTTTCCTTAGCGCGGAGCGGGTCGCAGACTAGCACAGATACGCAGTATTTT.

CDR3 region: CASSSRLANNEQFF. In DNA, the CDR3 is TGCGCCAGCAGCAGTAGACTAGCGAATAATGAGCAGTTCTTC. The chain couples TRBV5-1 to TRBJ2-1, with 8 positions matching TRBD2. CDR3 size: 14 residues. The trim removed 4 bases at V and 7 bases at J, leaving 7 bases unmatched. Germline CDR1 and CDR2: SGHRS and YFSETQ.

The chain has TRBV7-2 and TRBJ1-4; D unclear. CDR3 size: 14 residues. Per the germline V gene, CDR1 is SGHTA and CDR2 is FQGNSA. V was clipped by 4 bases and J by 5 bases, with 11 bases between them. For the CDR3, the DNA is TGTGCCAGCAGCTATGGACGCACGAATGAAAAACTGTTTTTT. Translating it yields CASSYGRTNEKLFF.

V is TRBV3-1 (or the pseudogene TRBV3-2) and J is TRBJ2-7; weak D call: TRBD1 (6 bases). The CDR3 runs to 13 residues. The germline gives CDR1 LGHDT, CDR2 YNNKEL (reference sequence). V lost 0 bases and J 7 bases, leaving 10 bases between the germline ends. CDR3 region: CASSQDWGREQYF. The CDR3 DNA reads as TGTGCCAGCAGCCAAGACTGGGGGCGGGAGCAGTACTTC.

J is TRBJ1-1 and V is TRBV30, with D maybe TRBD1 (6 bases). V lost 6 bases to trimming and J lost 1 base, with 18 bases between them. The CDR3 spans 15 residues. Germline V lookup: CDR1 GTSNPN, CDR2 SVGIG (reference sequence). CDR3 nucleotides: TGTGCCTGCCAGGTACTCACAGGGACGAACACTGAAGCTTTCTTT. Its translation: CACQVLTGTNTEAFF.

V and J are TRBV9 and TRBJ1-1, with a weak D call TRBD1 (5 bases). From germline, CDR1 is SGDLS and CDR2 YYNGEE. The CDR3 loop spans 15 amino acids. The germline V and J ends were trimmed by 0 bases and 3 bases, with 12 bases remaining between them. The CDR3, as DNA: TGTGCCAGCAGCGTAGATCTGGGAGGGGACACTGAAGCTTTCTTT. It yields the protein CASSVDLGGDTEAFF. The whole variable domain, filled in from reference TRBV9 and TRBJ1-1, reads DSGVTQTPKHLITATGQRVTLRCSPRSGDLSVYWYQQSLDQGLQFLIQYYNGEERAKGNILERFSAQQFPDLHSELNLSSLELGDSALYFCASSVDLGGDTEAFFGQGTRLTVV.

The count of this clone is one. This chain uses TRBV19 with TRBJ1-4, with no clear D. Per the germline V gene, CDR1 is LNHDA and CDR2 is SQIVND (reference sequence). This CDR3 contains 15 residues. V lost 1 base and J lost 5, with 11 bases in between. The CDR3 region has the DNA TGTGCCAGTAGTATAGGGGCGTCTGGGAATGAAAAACTGTTTTTT. Its protein is CASSIGASGNEKLFF.

The chain links TRBV9 to TRBJ1-1; D gene uncertain. Trimming shortened V by 4 bases and J by 1 base, and 8 bases separated the two germline ends. From germline, CDR1 is SGDLS and CDR2 YYNGEE. The CDR3 is 13 residues long. CDR3: CASSRGPNTEAFF. DNA of the CDR3: TGTGCCAGCAGCCGGGGTCCGAACACTGAAGCTTTCTTT. The complete variable domain, with remaining parts taken from reference TRBV9 and TRBJ1-1, reads DSGVTQTPKHLITATGQRVTLRCSPRSGDLSVYWYQQSLDQGLQFLIQYYNGEERAKGNILERFSAQQFPDLHSELNLSSLELGDSALYFCASSRGPNTEAFFGQGTRLTVV.

The chain uses TRBV12-3 or TRBV12-4 and TRBJ2-5; maybe TRBD2 (6 bases). Trimming stripped 6 bases from V and 4 bases from J, with 9 bases between. There are 12 residues in the CDR3. The CDR3 region has the DNA TGTGCCAGCAGACTAGCTCCAGAGACCCAGTACTTC. It specifies CASRLAPETQYF.

The chain recombines TRBV6-2 or TRBV6-3 with TRBJ1-5; D might be TRBD1 (5 bases). The length of the CDR3 is 15 residues. The germline CDR1 and CDR2 sequences are MNHEY and SVGEGT. The V gene lost 5 bases and the J gene lost 5 bases, with 16 bases spanning the gap. Written as DNA, the CDR3 is TGTGCCAGCAGTCAGGGACGGGTAGGGTATCAGCCCCAGCATTTT. Amino acids: CASSQGRVGYQPQHF.

V is TRBV18 and J is TRBJ2-1, with 14 positions matching TRBD2. CDR3 length equals 20 residues. Germline loops: CDR1 KGHSH, CDR2 LQKENI. V lost 3 bases and J lost 5; bases outside the gene matches: 15. The CDR3 nucleotides are TGTGCCAGCTCACCCCTATACGGACTAGCGGGGGGCCCGGCCGACAATGAGCAGTTCTTC. Translated, it gives CASSPLYGLAGGPADNEQFF. Full variable domain (missing parts from reference TRBV18 and TRBJ2-1): NAGVMQNPRHLVRRRGQEARLRCSPMKGHSHVYWYRQLPEEGLKFMVYLQKENIIDESGMPKERFSAEFPKEGPSILRIQQVVRGDSAAYFCASSPLYGLAGGPADNEQFFGPGTRLTVL.